Listed below are T cell receptor beta chains from one sample, sequenced in a study of CD8 T cells in ankylosing spondylitis. TCRdb re-called the 5' RACE reads through MiXCR, storing one row per CDR3 protein. The table shows about 220,000 distinct CDR3 sequences, with over 9.5% occurring only once. Sequencing input: blood, either unsorted or a sorted T cell fraction (not recorded which). The receptors were sampled from a male donor with ankylosing spondylitis or in good health (not recorded which). CDR3s include the opening cysteine and the closing phenylalanine or tryptophan. A D gene is named only where the DNA matches it firmly. Expanded clones are given a class, and other clones once, few, many or no size at all.

clone_size,v_call,j_call,d_call,cdr3_nt,cdr3_aa
NA,TRBV30,TRBJ2-6,NA,TGTGCCTGGATAGGGGGCTCTGGGGCCAACGTCCTGACTTTC,CAWIGGSGANVLTF
NA,TRBV7-6,TRBJ2-2,NA,TGTGCCAGCAGCTTGCGAAGTCCGAGCACCGGGGAGCTGTTTTTT,CASSLRSPSTGELFF
many,TRBV6-2/TRBV6-3,TRBJ2-2,NA,TGTGCCAGCAGCCATGCAGGGATTGGCACCGCGAACACCGGGGAGCTGTTTTTT,CASSHAGIGTANTGELFF
many,TRBV5-1,TRBJ2-7,NA,TGCGCCAGCAGCTTGGAAGGCAGGATTAACTACGAGCAGTACTTC,CASSLEGRINYEQYF
many,TRBV30,TRBJ1-1,NA,TGTGCCTGGAGTGCCAGGGAAGCTTTCTTT,CAWSAREAFF
many,TRBV7-2,TRBJ2-1,TRBD2,TGTGCCAGCAGGATAGGGCTAGCGGTCTTCAATGAGCAGTTCTTC,CASRIGLAVFNEQFF
few,TRBV5-1,TRBJ2-2,NA,TGCGCCAGCAGAGGCGTTGTGGGAAGCGACAGCCTCAACACCGGGGAGCTGTTTTTT,CASRGVVGSDSLNTGELFF
many,TRBV6-1,TRBJ1-1,NA,TGTGCCAGCAGATCATTTAGGTGGCAGACCCGAATGAACACTGAAGCTTTCTTT,CASRSFRWQTRMNTEAFF
few,TRBV18,TRBJ1-6,NA,TGTGCCAGCTCACCCCTGAATTCACCCCTCCACTTT,CASSPLNSPLHF
NA,TRBV7-2,TRBJ2-1,TRBD2,TGTGCCAGCAGCCGCCAACCTCTGCGGGGGGGCTCGAATGAGCAGTTCTTC,CASSRQPLRGGSNEQFF
NA,TRBV10-3,TRBJ2-2,TRBD1,TGTGCCATCAGTGAGTCCGGGACAGGGTCCCCCGGGGAGCTGTTTTTT,CAISESGTGSPGELFF
few,TRBV9,TRBJ2-7,NA,TGTGCCAGCAGCGAAAAGCCGTCCGAGGGCTACGAGCAGTACTTC,CASSEKPSEGYEQYF
many,TRBV5-6,TRBJ2-1,TRBD1,TGTGCCAGTGATAATACTAAGGGGACAGGGGGTAACTACAATGAGCAGTTCTTC,CASDNTKGTGGNYNEQFF
few,TRBV7-3,TRBJ1-1,TRBD1,TGTGCCAGCAGCTGGGGGACAGGGGGGAATTCTGAAGCTTTCTTT,CASSWGTGGNSEAFF
many,TRBV20-1,TRBJ2-2,TRBD1,TGCAGTGCTAGAGACGTAGGACAGGGGCACCGGGAGCTGTTTTTT,CSARDVGQGHRELFF
few,TRBV14,TRBJ1-1,TRBD1,TGTGCCAGCAGCCCTGACAGGGGATCTGAAGCTTTCTTT,CASSPDRGSEAFF
many,TRBV10-2,TRBJ2-3,TRBD2,TGCGCCAGCAGGAAGGCGGGGGGGCAAGTAGATACGCAGTATTTT,CASRKAGGQVDTQYF
NA,TRBV5-1,TRBJ2-2,NA,TGCGCCAGCAGCTCCCTTCTGGGACGGGACACCGGGGAGCTGTTTTTT,CASSSLLGRDTGELFF
many,TRBV7-9,TRBJ1-4,TRBD1,TGTGCCAGCAGCTTCGGGACAGATAATGAAAAACTGTTTTTT,CASSFGTDNEKLFF
NA,TRBV3-1,TRBJ1-3,NA,TGTGCCAGCAGCCTACACGGTGGGGGCAACTCTGGAAACACCATATATTTT,CASSLHGGGNSGNTIYF
NA,TRBV20-1,TRBJ2-3,NA,TGCAGTGCAGAGGGGCAGGGTCGATCAGATACGCAGTATTTT,CSAEGQGRSDTQYF
many,TRBV5-1,TRBJ1-4,TRBD1,TGCGCCAGCAGCCCTGGACAGGGACTTAATGAAAAACTGTTTTTT,CASSPGQGLNEKLFF
NA,TRBV2,TRBJ2-3,TRBD2,TGTGCCAGCGGAGCGGGGAGATCAGATACGCAGTATTTT,CASGAGRSDTQYF
NA,TRBV19,TRBJ2-2,NA,TGTGCCAGTAGTATACAGGCGGAGAACACCGGGGAGCTGTTTTTT,CASSIQAENTGELFF
many,TRBV20-1,TRBJ1-1,NA,TGCAGTGCTAGAGGGGGGGTGGTGAGCACTGAAGCTTTCTTT,CSARGGVVSTEAFF
NA,TRBV30,TRBJ2-1,TRBD2,TGTGCCTGGAGCAACCAGGGACTAGCGGGAGACAATGAGCAGTTCTTC,CAWSNQGLAGDNEQFF
many,TRBV7-9,TRBJ2-3,TRBD1,TGTGCCAGCAGCTGGACAGGGGGACGCACAGATACGCAGTATTTT,CASSWTGGRTDTQYF
many,TRBV12-3/TRBV12-4,TRBJ1-1,NA,TGTGCCAGCCGACTTTGGGGGAGCACTGAAGCTTTCTTT,CASRLWGSTEAFF
few,TRBV20-1,TRBJ1-1,NA,TGCAGTGCCCCAGGGGTTTGGGGCACTGAAGCTTTCTTT,CSAPGVWGTEAFF
many,TRBV5-1,TRBJ2-1,NA,TGCGCCAGCAGCGACGGGACTTCAACCCACAATGAGCAGTTCTTC,CASSDGTSTHNEQFF
many,TRBV5-1,TRBJ1-1,TRBD1,TGCGCCAGCAGCCCTGGTGGGACAGGGGGCACTGAAGCTTTCTTT,CASSPGGTGGTEAFF
few,TRBV28,TRBJ1-2,NA,TGTGCCAGCAGTCAGAGCTGGGGGGCGGGCGGCTACACCTTC,CASSQSWGAGGYTF
many,TRBV24-1,TRBJ1-5,NA,TGTGCCACCAGTGATGCCGATCAGCCCCAGCATTTT,CATSDADQPQHF
many,TRBV10-3,TRBJ2-3,NA,TGTGCCATCAGGGACAGTCAGGGCGATACGCAGTATTTT,CAIRDSQGDTQYF
NA,TRBV5-5,TRBJ2-4,NA,TGTGCCAGCAGCACTGAACTCGGGCAAAACATTCAGTACTTC,CASSTELGQNIQYF
many,TRBV29-1,TRBJ2-7,NA,TGCAGCGTTGAATTCTTGGCTAGCCACGAGCAGTACTTC,CSVEFLASHEQYF
NA,TRBV2,TRBJ1-5,TRBD1,TGTGCCAGCAGGGCGCAGGGGGGGAGCAATCAGCCCCAGCATTTT,CASRAQGGSNQPQHF
many,TRBV12-3/TRBV12-4,TRBJ1-5,NA,TGTGCCAGCAACCACAGGGAGGAGCAGCCCCAGCATTTT,CASNHREEQPQHF
many,TRBV6-5,TRBJ2-1,NA,TGTGCCAGCAGTAGGGACACCCACAATGAGCAGTTCTTC,CASSRDTHNEQFF
many,TRBV18,TRBJ2-3,NA,TGTGCCAGCTCAAAAGCTAGCCCGCGAGATACGCAGTATTTT,CASSKASPRDTQYF
NA,TRBV10-3,TRBJ1-6,NA,TGTGCCGTCCTCAGGGAAATGGGGTCACCCCTCCACTTT,CAVLREMGSPLHF
NA,TRBV20-1,TRBJ2-5,NA,TGCAGTGCTAGAGATGCCAGGACCCAAGAGACCCAGTACTTC,CSARDARTQETQYF